Below are 14 T cell receptor beta chains sequenced from a single sample in a study of long-term antiretroviral therapy in people with HIV. Running of the v3.0 immunoSEQ assay took place at survey level. The table came from immunoSEQ multiplex PCR; TCRdb's copy has only in-frame clones and leaves some out. Of about 17,000 clones in the sample, roughly 80% were seen once. The sample consisted of unsorted PBMCs, taken approximately 2.2 years before starting antiretroviral therapy. These receptors all stem from a man aged 30 to 39 with HIV.

The chain couples TRBV18 to TRBJ2-3; D gene uncertain. V was shortened by 1 base and J by 5 bases, with 7 bases between the two germline ends. CDR3 size: 13 residues. CDR1 KGHSH and CDR2 LQKENI come from the germline V gene. This chain's CDR3 is CASSPQPRDTQYF. The CDR3 DNA is TGTGCCAGCTCACCACAACCGAGAGATACGCAGTATTTT.

This sequence joins TRBV6-6 and TRBJ1-1, with no clear D. V was shortened by 6 bases and J by 1 base, with 9 bases between the two germline ends. CDR3 size: 13 residues. Germline lookup yields CDR1 MNHNY and CDR2 SVGAGI (reference sequence). The CDR3 is CASSPPGNTEAFF. The CDR3 bases are TGTGCCAGCAGCCCCCCAGGGAACACTGAAGCTTTCTTT.

The V call is TRBV5-5, the J call TRBJ1-2; no clear D. The CDR3 runs to 16 residues. Per germline, CDR1 SGHKS and CDR2 YYEKEE (reference sequence). V was trimmed by 5 bases and J by 4 bases, leaving 21 bases between them. The DNA of the CDR3 is TGTGCCAGCAGTCCGAAAACAGAAATTCGACTCTATGGCTACACCTTC. This codes for CASSPKTEIRLYGYTF.

The gene calls are TRBV29-1 and TRBJ2-7; 14 bases line up with TRBD2. The V and J ends lost 5 bases and 2 bases, in that order; junction bases with no gene match: 5. Germline V gene data show CDR1 as SQVTM and CDR2 as ANQGSEA. The CDR3 covers 15 residues. The CDR3 nucleotides read TGCAGCGTTTTGACTAGCGGGAGGGGGCCCTACGAGCAGTACTTC. Its protein product is CSVLTSGRGPYEQYF.

The V gene is TRBV4-1, the J gene TRBJ2-3, with TRBD1 matching over 7 bases. Trimming removed 3 bases from V and 6 bases from J; junction bases left unmatched: 15. Germline loops: CDR1 MGHRA, CDR2 YSYEKL. The CDR3 runs to 17 residues. The CDR3 here is CASSHQGVGPRGDTQYF. In DNA, the CDR3 is TGCGCCAGCAGCCACCAGGGGGTCGGGCCTCGAGGGGATACGCAGTATTTT.

The chain couples TRBV7-8 to TRBJ1-1, with 8 bases matching TRBD1. The CDR3 consists of 16 residues. Per germline, CDR1 SGHVS and CDR2 FQNEAQ. V gave up 6 bases and J gave up 3 bases; unmatched junction bases: 12. The CDR3 here is CASSLPGGVWDTEAFF. The CDR3 DNA follows: TGTGCCAGCAGTTTACCAGGGGGCGTTTGGGACACTGAAGCTTTCTTT. The full variable domain, completed using reference TRBV7-8 and TRBJ1-1, is GAGVSQSPRYKVAKRGQDVALRCDPISGHVSLFWYQQALGQGPEFLTYFQNEAQLDKSGLPSDRFFAERPEGSVSTLKIQRTQQEDSAVYLCASSLPGGVWDTEAFFGQGTRLTVV.

This rearrangement joins TRBV29-1 to TRBJ2-3, with a possible D match to TRBD2 (6 bases). Germline V gene data show CDR1 as SQVTM and CDR2 as ANQGSEA. This CDR3 has 12 amino acids. Trimming removed 4 bases from V and 10 bases from J, with 15 bases in between. CDR3 bases: TGCAGCGTTGCAGACTCGGAGGGAGCGCAGTATTTT. It codes for CSVADSEGAQYF.

The CDR3 loop reads CASTAARGGGYTF. The CDR3 DNA follows: TGTGCCAGCACGGCGGCCAGGGGGGGTGGCTACACCTTC. The chain has TRBV2 and TRBJ1-2, with 7 bases identical to TRBD1. Germline lookup yields CDR1 SNHLY and CDR2 FYNNEI. V was clipped by 7 bases and J by 7 bases; unmatched bases: 9. This CDR3 comprises 13 residues.

The CDR3 protein is CAWSRTGNVLYNEQFF. As DNA, the CDR3 is TGTGCCTGGAGTAGGACAGGAAATGTACTATACAATGAGCAGTTCTTC. The chain couples TRBV30 to TRBJ2-1; 7 nucleotides align to TRBD1. The CDR3 extends over 16 amino acids. V lost 2 bases to trimming and J lost 4 bases; unmatched junction nucleotides: 11. CDR1 and CDR2 (germline): GTSNPN, SVGIG (reference sequence).

This clone was picked up a small number of times. V usage is TRBV9 and J usage is TRBJ2-1; 10 nucleotides line up with TRBD2. CDR1 is SGDLS and CDR2 is YYNGEE in the germline V gene. V dropped 4 bases and J dropped 9; count of bases not matched to a gene: 13. This CDR3 is 16 amino acids long. The DNA for the CDR3 is TGTGCCAGCAGCACCGTACCCAGCGGGGGGGCCACTGAGCAGTTCTTC. It codes for CASSTVPSGGATEQFF.

This clone came up once. This chain connects TRBV5-6 to TRBJ2-1, with 7 bases that match TRBD1. V dropped 0 bases and J dropped 10; count of bases not matched to a gene: 4. Germline V lookup: CDR1 SGHDT, CDR2 YYEEEE. The CDR3 loop spans 13 amino acids. This CDR3 reads CASSLAGGREQFF. CDR3 in DNA: TGTGCCAGCAGCTTGGCAGGGGGTAGGGAGCAGTTCTTC.

The J gene is TRBJ2-1, the V gene TRBV14; 8 positions match TRBD2. Per the germline V gene, CDR1 is SGHDN and CDR2 is FVKESK. The CDR3 length is 13 residues. V trimming: 8 bases; J trimming: 3 bases; junction bases outside the gene matches: 3. In DNA, the CDR3 is TGTGCCAGCGCGGGACTAGGCTACAATGAGCAGTTCTTC. Translating gives CASAGLGYNEQFF.

The chain recombines TRBV2 with TRBJ1-1, with D tentatively TRBD1 (6 bases). Trimming removed 5 bases at V and 3 bases at J, with 7 bases between. Germline assignment: CDR1 SNHLY and CDR2 FYNNEI. This CDR3 has 12 residues. CDR3 nucleotides: TGTGCCAGCAGTCGGACAGACACTGAAGCTTTCTTT. Protein sequence: CASSRTDTEAFF.

This clone was counted once. The genes are TRBV18 and TRBJ2-7, with TRBD1 matching 11 bases. Germline V gene data show CDR1 as KGHSH and CDR2 as LQKENI. The CDR3 is 15 amino acids. The trim removed 5 bases at V and 2 bases at J, leaving 5 bases unmatched. Written as DNA, the CDR3 is TGTGCCAGCTCAGAGGGGGGACAGGGGGCCTACGAGCAGTACTTC. This codes for CASSEGGQGAYEQYF.